The rows below give T cell receptor beta chains drawn from one sample of a study of blood T cells in healthy people across ages. TCRdb itself ran the 5' RACE reads through MiXCR, one entry per CDR3 protein. The table records roughly 1.9 million distinct CDR3 sequences, about 39% of them present only once. Sequencing input: blood. The receptors originated from a human donor in good health. The CDR3 runs from the conserved cysteine through the conserved F or W. Each record gives: V gene, D gene, clone size, J gene, CDR3 protein, CDR3 DNA. D genes are given only for firm matches. Part of the rows lack a size; the others show once, few, many or a class for expanded clones.

v_call: TRBV20-1; d_call: .; clone_size: few; j_call: TRBJ2-1; cdr3_aa: CSARGQTYNEQFF; cdr3_nt: TGCAGTGCTAGAGGACAGACCTACAATGAGCAGTTCTTC
v_call: TRBV3-1; d_call: .; clone_size: .; j_call: TRBJ2-7; cdr3_aa: CASSPQYHSYEQYF; cdr3_nt: TGTGCCAGCAGTCCTCAGTATCATTCCTACGAGCAGTACTTC
v_call: TRBV7-9; d_call: .; clone_size: .; j_call: TRBJ2-5; cdr3_aa: CASSLYGASRETQYF; cdr3_nt: TGTGCCAGCAGCTTATACGGCGCCTCAAGGGAGACCCAGTACTTC
v_call: TRBV4-3; d_call: .; clone_size: .; j_call: TRBJ1-1; cdr3_aa: CASSQDHERSSTEAFF; cdr3_nt: TGCGCCAGCAGCCAAGACCATGAACGGTCGAGCACTGAAGCTTTCTTT
v_call: TRBV7-2; d_call: .; clone_size: few; j_call: TRBJ2-3; cdr3_aa: CASSLVPLRGSDTQYF; cdr3_nt: TGTGCCAGCAGCTTAGTGCCCCTCAGGGGCTCAGATACGCAGTATTTT
v_call: TRBV25-1; d_call: TRBD1; clone_size: once; j_call: TRBJ2-2; cdr3_aa: CASSEFGGQGTRELFF; cdr3_nt: TGTGCCAGCAGTGAATTCGGCGGACAGGGTACTCGGGAGCTGTTTTTT
v_call: TRBV2; d_call: .; clone_size: .; j_call: TRBJ1-1; cdr3_aa: CAGAGGRNTEAFF; cdr3_nt: TGTGCCGGAGCGGGGGGGAGGAACACTGAAGCTTTCTTT
v_call: TRBV12-3/TRBV12-4; d_call: TRBD1; clone_size: .; j_call: TRBJ1-4; cdr3_aa: CASTKPGGGEKLFF; cdr3_nt: TGTGCCAGCACCAAACCAGGGGGAGGTGAAAAACTGTTTTTT
v_call: TRBV20-1; d_call: TRBD2; clone_size: few; j_call: TRBJ2-1; cdr3_aa: CSALTSGGVSSYNEQFF; cdr3_nt: TGCAGTGCTTTGACTAGCGGGGGGGTCAGCTCCTACAATGAGCAGTTCTTC
v_call: TRBV4-1; d_call: .; clone_size: .; j_call: TRBJ1-5; cdr3_aa: CASSQVPGGTQPQHF; cdr3_nt: TGCGCCAGCAGCCAAGTCCCTGGGGGCACTCAGCCCCAGCATTTT
v_call: TRBV4-3; d_call: .; clone_size: .; j_call: TRBJ1-1; cdr3_aa: CASSQDFWSTEAFF; cdr3_nt: TGCGCCAGCAGCCAAGATTTTTGGAGCACTGAAGCTTTCTTT
v_call: TRBV5-1; d_call: .; clone_size: once; j_call: TRBJ1-1; cdr3_aa: CASSLWGPGFTGNTEAFF; cdr3_nt: TGCGCCAGCAGCTTGTGGGGCCCAGGGTTCACTGGTAACACTGAAGCTTTCTTT
v_call: TRBV7-2; d_call: .; clone_size: .; j_call: TRBJ1-2; cdr3_aa: CASSMDSNYGYTF; cdr3_nt: TGTGCCAGCAGCATGGATAGTAACTATGGCTACACCTTC
v_call: TRBV19; d_call: TRBD1; clone_size: .; j_call: TRBJ2-6; cdr3_aa: CASSGQGSWLFGANVLTF; cdr3_nt: TGTGCCAGTAGCGGACAGGGCTCTTGGCTCTTTGGGGCCAACGTCCTGACTTTC
v_call: TRBV11-2; d_call: TRBD1; clone_size: .; j_call: TRBJ2-7; cdr3_aa: CASSDRASGGEQYF; cdr3_nt: TGTGCCAGCAGCGACAGGGCCTCAGGAGGCGAGCAGTACTTC
v_call: TRBV25-1; d_call: .; clone_size: .; j_call: TRBJ2-7; cdr3_aa: CASSELAAQYF; cdr3_nt: TGTGCCAGCAGTGAACTGGCCGCGCAGTACTTC
v_call: TRBV6-5; d_call: .; clone_size: .; j_call: TRBJ1-2; cdr3_aa: CASSRAFNYGYTF; cdr3_nt: TGTGCCAGCAGTCGGGCCTTTAACTATGGCTACACCTTC
v_call: TRBV29-1; d_call: .; clone_size: many; j_call: TRBJ1-2; cdr3_aa: CSVQPNSGGYTF; cdr3_nt: TGCAGCGTTCAACCGAATAGTGGAGGCTACACCTTC
v_call: TRBV6-1; d_call: .; clone_size: .; j_call: TRBJ1-1; cdr3_aa: CAIKKNREGANTEAFF; cdr3_nt: TGTGCCATAAAGAAGAACAGGGAAGGGGCGAACACTGAAGCTTTCTTT
v_call: TRBV7-9; d_call: .; clone_size: once; j_call: TRBJ1-2; cdr3_aa: CASSLGAGGYYGYTF; cdr3_nt: TGTGCCAGCAGCTTAGGGGCTGGGGGCTACTATGGCTACACCTTC
v_call: TRBV20-1; d_call: .; clone_size: few; j_call: TRBJ1-2; cdr3_aa: CSATSMVDTHGYTF; cdr3_nt: TGCAGTGCTACATCAATGGTCGATACCCATGGCTACACCTTC
v_call: TRBV12-3/TRBV12-4; d_call: TRBD1; clone_size: .; j_call: TRBJ2-1; cdr3_aa: CASSRTGAGVDEQFF; cdr3_nt: TGTGCCAGCAGTAGGACAGGCGCGGGTGTGGATGAGCAGTTCTTC
v_call: TRBV28; d_call: .; clone_size: .; j_call: TRBJ1-1; cdr3_aa: CASSLVAGDMNTEAFF; cdr3_nt: TGTGCCAGCAGTTTAGTCGCAGGGGACATGAACACTGAAGCTTTCTTT
v_call: TRBV4-2; d_call: TRBD1; clone_size: .; j_call: TRBJ1-2; cdr3_aa: CASSQDLDRGDGLDGYTF; cdr3_nt: TGTGCCAGCAGCCAAGATCTGGACAGGGGAGATGGACTAGATGGCTACACCTTC
v_call: TRBV28; d_call: TRBD1; clone_size: .; j_call: TRBJ2-7; cdr3_aa: CASSGTGRYEQYF; cdr3_nt: TGTGCCAGCTCCGGGACAGGGAGATACGAGCAGTACTTC
v_call: TRBV5-1; d_call: TRBD2; clone_size: .; j_call: TRBJ2-5; cdr3_aa: CASSLSSGTSGQETQYF; cdr3_nt: TGCGCCAGCAGCTTGTCTTCCGGGACTAGCGGTCAAGAGACCCAGTACTTC
v_call: TRBV6-5; d_call: .; clone_size: .; j_call: TRBJ2-2; cdr3_aa: CASGVMWGAGELFF; cdr3_nt: TGTGCCAGCGGGGTGATGTGGGGGGCCGGGGAGCTGTTTTTT
v_call: TRBV12-3/TRBV12-4; d_call: .; clone_size: .; j_call: TRBJ1-3; cdr3_aa: CASRPSQEAGNTIYF; cdr3_nt: TGTGCCAGCAGACCTTCGCAGGAGGCTGGAAACACCATATATTTT
v_call: TRBV20-1; d_call: .; clone_size: .; j_call: TRBJ1-2; cdr3_aa: CSASRNRVNGYTF; cdr3_nt: TGCAGTGCTAGCAGAAACAGGGTCAATGGCTACACCTTC
v_call: TRBV27; d_call: .; clone_size: few; j_call: TRBJ1-2; cdr3_aa: CASTLTGSRGDHGYTF; cdr3_nt: TGTGCCAGCACTCTCACGGGTTCGAGGGGGGATCACGGCTACACCTTC
v_call: TRBV6-2/TRBV6-3; d_call: .; clone_size: .; j_call: TRBJ2-1; cdr3_aa: CASTLSPGTAYNEQFF; cdr3_nt: TGTGCCAGCACTTTAAGCCCGGGGACTGCCTACAATGAGCAGTTCTTC
v_call: TRBV6-6; d_call: TRBD2; clone_size: few; j_call: TRBJ2-1; cdr3_aa: CASIERGGDNEQFF; cdr3_nt: TGTGCCAGCATAGAGCGGGGTGGGGACAATGAGCAGTTCTTC
v_call: TRBV29-1; d_call: .; clone_size: .; j_call: TRBJ2-2; cdr3_aa: CSVDLGRTGELFF; cdr3_nt: TGCAGCGTTGATCTGGGGAGGACCGGGGAGCTGTTTTTT
v_call: TRBV20-1; d_call: .; clone_size: once; j_call: TRBJ1-2; cdr3_aa: CSAPLLADGYTF; cdr3_nt: TGCAGTGCCCCCCTTTTGGCAGATGGCTACACCTTC
v_call: TRBV5-5; d_call: .; clone_size: .; j_call: TRBJ1-2; cdr3_aa: CASSLDFSGYTF; cdr3_nt: TGTGCCAGCAGCTTGGACTTTTCAGGCTACACCTTC
v_call: TRBV13; d_call: .; clone_size: .; j_call: TRBJ2-1; cdr3_aa: CASSFAGAWGDNEQFF; cdr3_nt: TGTGCCAGCAGTTTTGCGGGGGCTTGGGGTGACAATGAGCAGTTCTTC
v_call: TRBV3-1; d_call: TRBD2; clone_size: few; j_call: TRBJ2-1; cdr3_aa: CASSPAGGSHEQFF; cdr3_nt: TGTGCCAGCAGCCCAGCGGGGGGATCGCATGAGCAGTTCTTC
v_call: TRBV6-2/TRBV6-3; d_call: .; clone_size: .; j_call: TRBJ2-7; cdr3_aa: CASKFPGAYEQYF; cdr3_nt: TGTGCCAGCAAGTTCCCGGGGGCCTACGAGCAGTACTTC
v_call: TRBV4-3; d_call: .; clone_size: few; j_call: TRBJ1-2; cdr3_aa: CASSQEPGLYGYTF; cdr3_nt: TGCGCCAGCAGCCAAGAACCGGGACTCTATGGCTACACCTTC
v_call: TRBV2; d_call: TRBD2; clone_size: .; j_call: TRBJ2-1; cdr3_aa: CASKGGGGSSYNEQFF; cdr3_nt: TGTGCCAGCAAGGGCGGCGGGGGGAGCTCCTACAATGAGCAGTTCTTC
v_call: TRBV28; d_call: .; clone_size: .; j_call: TRBJ1-6; cdr3_aa: CASSASPNSPLHF; cdr3_nt: TGTGCCAGCAGTGCGAGTCCTAATTCACCCCTCCACTTT
v_call: TRBV7-2; d_call: .; clone_size: few; j_call: TRBJ2-6; cdr3_aa: CASSLRLPLAGANVLTF; cdr3_nt: TGTGCCAGCAGCTTAAGACTGCCCTTGGCTGGGGCCAACGTCCTGACTTTC
v_call: TRBV29-1; d_call: .; clone_size: few; j_call: TRBJ2-1; cdr3_aa: CSVKGGRGEVEQFF; cdr3_nt: TGCAGCGTTAAGGGCGGCAGGGGAGAAGTTGAGCAGTTCTTC
v_call: TRBV20-1; d_call: TRBD2; clone_size: few; j_call: TRBJ2-1; cdr3_aa: CSARRLGLAERYNEQFF; cdr3_nt: TGCAGTGCTAGACGACTCGGACTAGCGGAAAGATACAATGAGCAGTTCTTC